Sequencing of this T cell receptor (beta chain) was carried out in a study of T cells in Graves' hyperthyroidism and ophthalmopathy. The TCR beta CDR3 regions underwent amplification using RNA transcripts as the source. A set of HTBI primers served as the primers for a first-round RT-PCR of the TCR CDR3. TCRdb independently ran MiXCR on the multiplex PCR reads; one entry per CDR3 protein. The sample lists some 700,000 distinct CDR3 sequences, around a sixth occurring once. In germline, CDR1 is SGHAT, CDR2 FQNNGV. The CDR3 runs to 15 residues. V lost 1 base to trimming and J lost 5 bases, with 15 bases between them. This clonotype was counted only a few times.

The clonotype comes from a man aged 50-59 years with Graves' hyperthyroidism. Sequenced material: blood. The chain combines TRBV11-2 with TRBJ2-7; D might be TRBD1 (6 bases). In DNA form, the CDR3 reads TGTGCCAGCAGCTTAGTGGGGCGACAGGTCGACGAGCAGTACTTC. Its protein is CASSLVGRQVDEQYF.